This is a list of T cell receptor beta chains from one sample in a study of blood T cell repertoires in COVID-19. Assay used: immunoSEQ multiplex PCR; TCRdb lists only in-frame clones, some missing. The sample yields about 290,000 clones, around nine tenths seen once. Material for sequencing was peripheral blood. The receptors derive from a woman aged 30 to 39 with COVID-19, enrolled during active disease. The CDR3 runs from the conserved cysteine through the conserved F or W. Fields, in order: V gene, J gene, CDR3 protein.

V gene: TRBV21-1
J gene: TRBJ1-1
CDR3 protein: CATNLPGGATEAFF

V gene: TRBV15
J gene: TRBJ1-5
CDR3 protein: CATATDSNQPQHF

V gene: TRBV7-9
J gene: TRBJ1-3
CDR3 protein: CASSFPSQGTIYF

V gene: TRBV29-1
J gene: TRBJ2-2
CDR3 protein: CSVHSPGSNTGELFF

V gene: TRBV7-9
J gene: TRBJ1-3
CDR3 protein: CASSNGQGVSGNTIYF

V gene: TRBV7-2
J gene: TRBJ2-1
CDR3 protein: CASSLVGLADNEQFF

V gene: TRBV18
J gene: TRBJ2-5
CDR3 protein: CASSRRGQQETQYF

V gene: TRBV4-1
J gene: TRBJ1-1
CDR3 protein: CASAERRGVNTEAFF

V gene: TRBV6-5
J gene: TRBJ1-3
CDR3 protein: CASSPPTGGNTIYF

V gene: TRBV14
J gene: TRBJ2-7
CDR3 protein: CASSQDLFGLGGEQYF

V gene: TRBV18
J gene: TRBJ1-4
CDR3 protein: CASSYRGNEKLFF

V gene: TRBV5-1
J gene: TRBJ1-5
CDR3 protein: CASSVLGGGNQPQHF

V gene: TRBV29-1
J gene: TRBJ1-2
CDR3 protein: CSARDTRFYTF

V gene: TRBV5-1
J gene: TRBJ1-1
CDR3 protein: CASSLEGGPTEAFF

V gene: TRBV6-1
J gene: TRBJ1-1
CDR3 protein: CASSEAPVRVFGEAFF

V gene: TRBV6-7
J gene: TRBJ1-1
CDR3 protein: CASKQGARDGTEAFF

V gene: TRBV19
J gene: TRBJ2-2
CDR3 protein: CASSTHSGPNTGELFF

V gene: TRBV3-1/TRBV3-2
J gene: TRBJ1-5
CDR3 protein: CASSQYRDRATPQHF

V gene: TRBV4-1
J gene: TRBJ1-1
CDR3 protein: CASSQDYRNTEAFF

V gene: TRBV4-1
J gene: TRBJ1-2
CDR3 protein: CASSKTAGIQLNYGYTF

V gene: TRBV10-2
J gene: TRBJ1-3
CDR3 protein: CASRQGHTIYF

V gene: TRBV25-1
J gene: TRBJ1-6
CDR3 protein: CASSELEGATPLHF